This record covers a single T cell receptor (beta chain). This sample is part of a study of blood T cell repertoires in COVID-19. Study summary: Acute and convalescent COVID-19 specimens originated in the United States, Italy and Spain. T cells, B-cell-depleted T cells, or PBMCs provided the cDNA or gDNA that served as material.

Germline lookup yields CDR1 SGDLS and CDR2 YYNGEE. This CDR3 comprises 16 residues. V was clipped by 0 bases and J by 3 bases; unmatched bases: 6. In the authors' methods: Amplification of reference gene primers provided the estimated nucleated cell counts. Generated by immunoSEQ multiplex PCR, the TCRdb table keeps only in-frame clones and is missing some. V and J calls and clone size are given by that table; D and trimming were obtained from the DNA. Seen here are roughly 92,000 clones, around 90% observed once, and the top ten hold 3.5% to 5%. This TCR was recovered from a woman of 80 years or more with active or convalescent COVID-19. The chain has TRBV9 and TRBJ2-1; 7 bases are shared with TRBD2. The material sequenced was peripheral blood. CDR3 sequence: CASSVDAGALYNEQFF. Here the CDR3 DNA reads TGTGCCAGCAGCGTAGACGCGGGAGCCCTCTACAATGAGCAGTTCTTC.